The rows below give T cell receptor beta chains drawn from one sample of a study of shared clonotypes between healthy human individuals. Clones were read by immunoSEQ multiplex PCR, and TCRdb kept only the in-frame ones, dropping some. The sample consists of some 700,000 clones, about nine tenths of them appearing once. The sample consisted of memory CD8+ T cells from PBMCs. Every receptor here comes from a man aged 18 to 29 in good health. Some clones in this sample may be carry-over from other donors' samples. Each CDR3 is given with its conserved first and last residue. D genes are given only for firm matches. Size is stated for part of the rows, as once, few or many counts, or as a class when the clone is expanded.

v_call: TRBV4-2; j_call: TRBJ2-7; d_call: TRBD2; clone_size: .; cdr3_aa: CASSQEISGRASYEQYF; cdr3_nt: TGTGCCAGCAGCCAAGAGATTAGCGGGAGGGCCTCCTACGAGCAGTACTTC
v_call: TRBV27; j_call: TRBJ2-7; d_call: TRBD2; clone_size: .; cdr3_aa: CASSLGTSGYYEQYF; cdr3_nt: TGTGCCAGCAGTTTAGGGACTAGCGGTTACTACGAGCAGTACTTC
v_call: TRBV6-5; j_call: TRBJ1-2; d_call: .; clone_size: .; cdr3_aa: CASSLGRGGYGYTF; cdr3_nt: TGTGCCAGCAGCCTGGGACGGGGTGGTTATGGCTACACCTTC
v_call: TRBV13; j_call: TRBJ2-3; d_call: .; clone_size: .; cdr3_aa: CASSDAGDTQYF; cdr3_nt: TGTGCCAGCAGCGACGCTGGAGATACGCAGTATTTT
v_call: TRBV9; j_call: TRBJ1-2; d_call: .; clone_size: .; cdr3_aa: CASSIGTPLYGYTF; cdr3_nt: TGTGCCAGCAGCATCGGGACACCTCTCTATGGCTACACCTTC
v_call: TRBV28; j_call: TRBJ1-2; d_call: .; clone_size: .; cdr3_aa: CASSPSTEVAYGYTF; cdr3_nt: TGTGCCAGCAGTCCATCGACAGAAGTGGCCTATGGCTACACCTTC
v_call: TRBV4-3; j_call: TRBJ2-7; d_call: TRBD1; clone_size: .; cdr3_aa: CASSQDLPGGRDWAYEQYF; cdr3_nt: TGCGCCAGCAGCCAAGATCTACCAGGGGGTCGCGACTGGGCCTACGAGCAGTACTTC
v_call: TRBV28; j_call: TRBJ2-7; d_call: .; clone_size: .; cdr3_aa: CASSPWAYEQYF; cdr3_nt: TGTGCCAGCAGCCCCTGGGCCTACGAGCAGTACTTC
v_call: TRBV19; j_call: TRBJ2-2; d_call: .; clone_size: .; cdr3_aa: CASSSSLDTGWELFF; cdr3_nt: TGTGCCAGTAGTTCCTCGTTGGATACAGGGTGGGAGCTGTTTTTT
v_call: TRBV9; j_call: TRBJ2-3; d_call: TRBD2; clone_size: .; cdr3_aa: CASSVASSGRDADTQYF; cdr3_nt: TGTGCCAGCAGCGTAGCGTCTAGCGGGAGGGATGCGGATACGCAGTATTTT
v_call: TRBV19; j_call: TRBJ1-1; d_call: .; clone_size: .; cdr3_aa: CASSIGSPAVTEAFF; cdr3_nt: TGTGCCAGTAGTATAGGGTCGCCAGCGGTCACTGAAGCTTTCTTT
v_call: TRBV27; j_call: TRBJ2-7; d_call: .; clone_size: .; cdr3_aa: CASSRNPHYEQYF; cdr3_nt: TGTGCCAGCAGCCGCAACCCGCACTACGAGCAGTACTTC
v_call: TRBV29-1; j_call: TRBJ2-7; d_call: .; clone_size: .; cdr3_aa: CSAMGGPTYEQYF; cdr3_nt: TGCAGCGCCATGGGGGGCCCTACCTACGAGCAGTACTTC
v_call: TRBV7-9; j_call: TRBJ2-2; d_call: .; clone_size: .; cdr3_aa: CASSSSGRTGELFF; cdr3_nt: TGTGCCAGCAGCTCTTCCGGGAGAACCGGGGAGCTGTTTTTT
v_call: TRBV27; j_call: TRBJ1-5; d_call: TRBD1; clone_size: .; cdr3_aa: CASSKDRGGNQPQHF; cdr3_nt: TGTGCCAGCAGTAAAGACAGGGGGGGGAATCAGCCCCAGCATTTT
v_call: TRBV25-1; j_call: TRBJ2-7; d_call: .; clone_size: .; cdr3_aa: CASSESPAEQYF; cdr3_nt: TGTGCCAGCAGTGAATCCCCCGCCGAGCAGTACTTC
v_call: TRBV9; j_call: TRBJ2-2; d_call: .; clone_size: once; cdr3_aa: CASSASIADISGGELFF; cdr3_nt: TGTGCCAGCAGCGCCTCCATAGCGGACATTTCAGGCGGGGAGCTGTTTTTT
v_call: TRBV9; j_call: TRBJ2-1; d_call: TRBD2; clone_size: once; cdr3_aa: CASSVAGGPPYNEQFF; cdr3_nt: TGTGCCAGCAGCGTAGCGGGAGGCCCCCCTTACAATGAGCAGTTCTTC
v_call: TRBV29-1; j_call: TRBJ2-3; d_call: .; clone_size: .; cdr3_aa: CSVVQQGPTDTQYF; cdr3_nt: TGCAGCGTAGTACAGCAGGGGCCCACAGATACGCAGTATTTT
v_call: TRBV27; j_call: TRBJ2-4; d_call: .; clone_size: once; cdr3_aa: CASSPRGSIGPIQYF; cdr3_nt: TGTGCCAGCAGTCCCCGGGGAAGCATAGGTCCCATTCAGTACTTC
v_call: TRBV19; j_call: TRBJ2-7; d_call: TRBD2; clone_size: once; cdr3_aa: CASSRGSQRENEQYF; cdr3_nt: TGTGCCAGTAGTAGGGGATCCCAGCGGGAGAACGAGCAGTACTTC
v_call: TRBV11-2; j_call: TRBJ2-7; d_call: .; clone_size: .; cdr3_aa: CASSSRDTTGPRGYEQYF; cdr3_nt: TGTGCCAGCAGCTCCCGGGACACGACGGGACCGCGGGGATACGAGCAGTACTTC
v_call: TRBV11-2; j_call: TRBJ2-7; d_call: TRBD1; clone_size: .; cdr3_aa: CASSLGQGATYEQYF; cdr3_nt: TGTGCCAGCAGCTTAGGCCAGGGGGCCACCTACGAGCAGTACTTC
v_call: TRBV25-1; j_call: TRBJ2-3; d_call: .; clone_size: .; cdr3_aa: CASSVADTQYF; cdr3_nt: TGTGCCAGCAGTGTGGCAGATACGCAGTATTTT
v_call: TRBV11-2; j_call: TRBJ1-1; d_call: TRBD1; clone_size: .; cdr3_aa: CASSPHDRGTEAFF; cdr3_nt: TGTGCCAGCAGCCCTCACGACAGGGGGACTGAAGCTTTCTTT
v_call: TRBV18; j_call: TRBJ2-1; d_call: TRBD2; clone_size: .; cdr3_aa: CASSHTLKLAVTYNEQFF; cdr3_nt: TGTGCCAGCTCACACACTCTCAAACTAGCGGTGACCTACAATGAGCAGTTCTTC
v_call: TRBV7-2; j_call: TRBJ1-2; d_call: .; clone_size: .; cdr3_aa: CASSTLGEGIVYGFTF; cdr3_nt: TGTGCCAGCAGCACCCTCGGGGAGGGGATTGTCTATGGCTTCACCTTC
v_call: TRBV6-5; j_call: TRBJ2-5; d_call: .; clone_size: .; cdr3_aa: CASSYTGLQETQYF; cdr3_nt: TGTGCCAGCAGTTATACAGGGCTCCAAGAGACCCAGTACTTC
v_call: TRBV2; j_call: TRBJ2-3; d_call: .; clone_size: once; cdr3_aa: CASSEFGRTDTQYF; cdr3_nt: TGTGCCAGCAGTGAGTTCGGGCGGACAGATACGCAGTATTTT
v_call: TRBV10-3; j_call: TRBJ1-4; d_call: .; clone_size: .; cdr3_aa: CAIGEDRSINEKLFF; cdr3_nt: TGTGCCATCGGAGAAGACAGATCTATTAATGAAAAACTGTTTTTT
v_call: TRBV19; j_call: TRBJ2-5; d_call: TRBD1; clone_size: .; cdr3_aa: CASSPRTGRETQYF; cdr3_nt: TGTGCCAGTAGTCCGAGGACAGGGCGAGAGACCCAGTACTTC
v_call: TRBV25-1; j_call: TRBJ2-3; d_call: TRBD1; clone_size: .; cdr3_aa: CASSEYLRAGGLNTQYF; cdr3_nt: TGTGCCAGCAGTGAATATCTTAGGGCAGGGGGCCTGAATACGCAGTATTTT
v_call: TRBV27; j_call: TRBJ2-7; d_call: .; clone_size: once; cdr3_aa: CASSLRSVYYEQYF; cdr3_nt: TGTGCCAGCAGTTTACGTAGCGTCTACTACGAGCAGTACTTC
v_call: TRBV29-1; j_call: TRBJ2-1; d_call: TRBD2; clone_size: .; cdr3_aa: CSVGLEGEQFF; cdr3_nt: TGCAGCGTGGGACTAGAGGGTGAGCAGTTCTTC
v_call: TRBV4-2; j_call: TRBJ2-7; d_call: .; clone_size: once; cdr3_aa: CASSQLLVRGYEQYF; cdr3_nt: TGTGCCAGCAGCCAACTTTTGGTCAGGGGATACGAGCAGTACTTC